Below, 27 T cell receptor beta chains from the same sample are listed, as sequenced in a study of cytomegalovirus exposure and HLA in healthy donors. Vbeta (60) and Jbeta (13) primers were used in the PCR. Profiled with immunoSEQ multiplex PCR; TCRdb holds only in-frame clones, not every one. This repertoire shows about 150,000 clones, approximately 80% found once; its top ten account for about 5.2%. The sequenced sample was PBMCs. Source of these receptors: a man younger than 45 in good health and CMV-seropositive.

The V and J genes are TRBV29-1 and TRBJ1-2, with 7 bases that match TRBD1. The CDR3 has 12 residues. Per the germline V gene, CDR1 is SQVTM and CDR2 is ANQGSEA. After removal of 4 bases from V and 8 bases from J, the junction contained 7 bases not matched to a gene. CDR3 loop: CSVGERGQGYTF. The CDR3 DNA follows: TGCAGCGTTGGTGAGAGGGGGCAAGGCTACACCTTC.

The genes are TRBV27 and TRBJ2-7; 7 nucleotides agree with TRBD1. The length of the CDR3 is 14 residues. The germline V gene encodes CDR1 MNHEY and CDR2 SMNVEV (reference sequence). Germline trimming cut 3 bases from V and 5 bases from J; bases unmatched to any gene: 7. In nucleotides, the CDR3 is TGTGCCAGCAGTTTGTCCTACAGGGGAGACGAGCAGTACTTC. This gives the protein CASSLSYRGDEQYF.

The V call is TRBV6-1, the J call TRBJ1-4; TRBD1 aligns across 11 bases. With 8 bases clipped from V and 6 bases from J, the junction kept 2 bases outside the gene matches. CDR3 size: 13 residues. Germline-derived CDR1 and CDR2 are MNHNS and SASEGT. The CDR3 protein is CASRDRGDEKLFF. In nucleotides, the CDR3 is TGTGCCAGCCGGGACAGGGGGGATGAAAAACTGTTTTTT.

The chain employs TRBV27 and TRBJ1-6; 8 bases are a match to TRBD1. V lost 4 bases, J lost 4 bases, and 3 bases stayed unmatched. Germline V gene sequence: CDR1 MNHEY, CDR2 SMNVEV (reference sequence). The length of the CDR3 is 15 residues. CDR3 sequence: CASSYGQGYNSPLHF. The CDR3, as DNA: TGTGCCAGCAGTTATGGACAGGGTTATAATTCACCCCTCCACTTT.

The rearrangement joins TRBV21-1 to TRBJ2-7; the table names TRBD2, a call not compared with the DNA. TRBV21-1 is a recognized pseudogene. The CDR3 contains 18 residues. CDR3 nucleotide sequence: TGTGCCAGCAGCTCCCGCTCCGGGGGGGGGCCACGAACCTACGAGCAGTACTTC. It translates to CASSSRSGGGPRTYEQYF.

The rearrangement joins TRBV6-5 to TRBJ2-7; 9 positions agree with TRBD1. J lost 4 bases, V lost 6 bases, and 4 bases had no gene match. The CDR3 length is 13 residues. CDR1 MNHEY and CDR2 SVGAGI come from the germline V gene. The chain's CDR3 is CASRWDREYEQYF. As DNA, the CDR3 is TGTGCCAGCAGGTGGGACAGGGAGTACGAGCAGTACTTC.

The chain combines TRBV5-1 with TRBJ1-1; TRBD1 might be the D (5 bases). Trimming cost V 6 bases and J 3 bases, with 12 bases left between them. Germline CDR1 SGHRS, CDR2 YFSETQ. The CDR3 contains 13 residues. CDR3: CASTGLVDTEAFF. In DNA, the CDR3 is TGCGCCAGCACGGGACTTGTTGACACTGAAGCTTTCTTT. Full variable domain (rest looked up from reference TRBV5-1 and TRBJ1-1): KAGVTQTPRYLIKTRGQQVTLSCSPISGHRSVSWYQQTPGQGLQFLFEYFSETQRNKGNFPGRFSGRQFSNSRSEMNVSTLELGDSALYLCASTGLVDTEAFFGQGTRLTVV.

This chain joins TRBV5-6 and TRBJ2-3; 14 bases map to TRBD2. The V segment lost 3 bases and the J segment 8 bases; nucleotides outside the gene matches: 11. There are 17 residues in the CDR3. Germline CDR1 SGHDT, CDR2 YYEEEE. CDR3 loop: CASSSRGTSGSVSTQYF. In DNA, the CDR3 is TGTGCCAGCAGCTCCCGAGGGACTAGCGGGAGTGTGAGTACGCAGTATTTT.

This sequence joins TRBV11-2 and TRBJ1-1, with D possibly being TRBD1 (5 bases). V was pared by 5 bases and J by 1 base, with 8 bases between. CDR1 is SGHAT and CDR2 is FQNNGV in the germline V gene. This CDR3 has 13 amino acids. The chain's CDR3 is CASSRDRNTEAFF. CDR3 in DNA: TGTGCCAGCAGCAGAGACAGGAACACTGAAGCTTTCTTT.

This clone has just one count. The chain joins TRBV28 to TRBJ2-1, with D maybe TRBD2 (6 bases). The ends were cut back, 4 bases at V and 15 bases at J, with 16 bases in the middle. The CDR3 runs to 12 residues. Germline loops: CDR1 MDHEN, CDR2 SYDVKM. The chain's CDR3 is CASSSNSGTGFF. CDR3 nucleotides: TGTGCCAGCAGTTCTAACTCGGGGACTGGGTTCTTC. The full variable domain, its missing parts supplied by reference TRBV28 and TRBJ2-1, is DVKVTQSSRYLVKRTGEKVFLECVQDMDHENMFWYRQDPGLGLRLIYFSYDVKMKEKGDIPEGYSVSREKKERFSLILESASTNQTSMYLCASSSNSGTGFFGPGTRLTVL.

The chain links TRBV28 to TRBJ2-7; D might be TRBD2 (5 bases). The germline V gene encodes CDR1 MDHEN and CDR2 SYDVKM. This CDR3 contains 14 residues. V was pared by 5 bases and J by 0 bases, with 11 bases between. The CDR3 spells CASSRTEDSYEQYF. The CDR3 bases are TGTGCCAGCAGTCGGACGGAGGACTCCTACGAGCAGTACTTC.

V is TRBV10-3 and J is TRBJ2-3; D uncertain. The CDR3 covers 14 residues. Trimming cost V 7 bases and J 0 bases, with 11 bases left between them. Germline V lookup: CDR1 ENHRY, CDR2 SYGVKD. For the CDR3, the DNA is TGTGCCATCAATCTGGGCCGCAGCACAGATACGCAGTATTTT. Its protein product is CAINLGRSTDTQYF.

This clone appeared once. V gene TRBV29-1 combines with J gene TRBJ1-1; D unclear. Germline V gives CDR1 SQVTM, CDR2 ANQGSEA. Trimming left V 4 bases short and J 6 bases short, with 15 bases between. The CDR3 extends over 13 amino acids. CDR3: CSVGLNIGAEAFF. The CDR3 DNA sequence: TGCAGCGTTGGCTTGAATATCGGGGCTGAAGCTTTCTTT.

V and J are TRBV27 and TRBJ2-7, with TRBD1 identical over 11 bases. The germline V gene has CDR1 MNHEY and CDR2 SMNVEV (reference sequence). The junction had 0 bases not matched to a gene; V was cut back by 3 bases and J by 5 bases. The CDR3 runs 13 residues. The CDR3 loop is CASSLDRGHEQYF. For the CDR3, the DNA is TGTGCCAGCAGTTTGGACAGGGGGCACGAGCAGTACTTC.

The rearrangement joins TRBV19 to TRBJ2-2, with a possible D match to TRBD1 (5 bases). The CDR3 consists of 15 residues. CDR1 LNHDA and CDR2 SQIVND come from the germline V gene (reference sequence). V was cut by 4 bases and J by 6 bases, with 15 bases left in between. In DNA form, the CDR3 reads TGTGCCAGTAGTACCTCCGGCAGGGTGGCCGGGGAGCTGTTTTTT. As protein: CASSTSGRVAGELFF.

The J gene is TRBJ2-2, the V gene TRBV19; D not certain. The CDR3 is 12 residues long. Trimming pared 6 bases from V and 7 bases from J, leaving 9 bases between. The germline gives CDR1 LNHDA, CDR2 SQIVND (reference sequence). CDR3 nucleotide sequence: TGTGCCAGTAGAACTATAAACGGGGAGCTGTTTTTT. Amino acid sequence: CASRTINGELFF.

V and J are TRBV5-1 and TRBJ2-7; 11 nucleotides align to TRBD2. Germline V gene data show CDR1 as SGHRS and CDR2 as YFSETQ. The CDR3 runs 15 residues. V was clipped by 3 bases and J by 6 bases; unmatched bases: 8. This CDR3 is CASSWLAGGRGEQYF. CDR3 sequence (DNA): TGCGCCAGCAGCTGGCTAGCGGGAGGCCGCGGCGAGCAGTACTTC.

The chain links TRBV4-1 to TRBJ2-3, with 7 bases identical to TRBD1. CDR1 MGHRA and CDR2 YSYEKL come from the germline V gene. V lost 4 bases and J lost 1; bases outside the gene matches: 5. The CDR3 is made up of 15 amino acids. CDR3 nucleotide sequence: TGCGCCAGCAGCCTAACGACAGGGCGCACAGATACGCAGTATTTT. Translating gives CASSLTTGRTDTQYF.

The DNA of the CDR3 is TGTGCCAGCAGTTTATCATTTTGGGGGCCAGCTGGCTACACCTTC. This codes for CASSLSFWGPAGYTF. The chain has TRBV28 and TRBJ1-2; D is possibly TRBD1 (6 bases). Germline CDR1 is MDHEN and CDR2 is SYDVKM. Trimming stripped 1 base from V and 7 bases from J, with 16 bases between. CDR3 size: 15 residues.

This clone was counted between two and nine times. In DNA, the CDR3 is TGTGCCAGCAGCTTGGGTCTAGCGGGGGGCCGTTACGAGCAGTACTTC. Protein sequence: CASSLGLAGGRYEQYF. This rearrangement joins TRBV5-4 to TRBJ2-7; the match to TRBD2 covers 11 bases. Germline V gives CDR1 SGHNT, CDR2 YYREEE (reference sequence). This CDR3 is 16 amino acids long. Trimming removed 0 bases from V and 4 bases from J; junction bases left unmatched: 6.

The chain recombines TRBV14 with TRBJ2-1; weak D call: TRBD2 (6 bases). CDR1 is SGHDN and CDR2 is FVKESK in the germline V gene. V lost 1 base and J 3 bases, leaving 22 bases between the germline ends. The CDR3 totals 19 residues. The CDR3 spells CASSQGLGRYWGYYNEQFF. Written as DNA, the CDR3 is TGTGCCAGCAGCCAAGGGTTAGGGAGGTACTGGGGGTACTACAATGAGCAGTTCTTC.

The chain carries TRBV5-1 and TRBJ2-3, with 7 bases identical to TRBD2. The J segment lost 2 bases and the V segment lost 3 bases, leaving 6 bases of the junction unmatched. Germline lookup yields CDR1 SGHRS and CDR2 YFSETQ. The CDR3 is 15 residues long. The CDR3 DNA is TGCGCCAGCAGCTCGGGGGGATCTAACACAGATACGCAGTATTTT. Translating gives CASSSGGSNTDTQYF. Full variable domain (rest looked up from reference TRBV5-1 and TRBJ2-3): KAGVTQTPRYLIKTRGQQVTLSCSPISGHRSVSWYQQTPGQGLQFLFEYFSETQRNKGNFPGRFSGRQFSNSRSEMNVSTLELGDSALYLCASSSGGSNTDTQYFGPGTRLTVL.

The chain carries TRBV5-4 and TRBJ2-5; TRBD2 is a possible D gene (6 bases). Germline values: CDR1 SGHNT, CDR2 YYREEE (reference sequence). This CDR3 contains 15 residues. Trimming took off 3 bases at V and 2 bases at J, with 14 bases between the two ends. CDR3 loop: CASSYRQAGQETQYF. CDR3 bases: TGTGCCAGCAGCTACAGACAAGCGGGTCAAGAGACCCAGTACTTC.

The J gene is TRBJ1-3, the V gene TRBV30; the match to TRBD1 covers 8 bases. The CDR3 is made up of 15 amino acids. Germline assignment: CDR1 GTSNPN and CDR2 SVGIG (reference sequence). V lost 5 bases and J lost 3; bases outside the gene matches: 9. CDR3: CAWGIQGAIGNTIYF. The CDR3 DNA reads TGTGCCTGGGGGATCCAGGGGGCAATTGGAAACACCATATATTTT.

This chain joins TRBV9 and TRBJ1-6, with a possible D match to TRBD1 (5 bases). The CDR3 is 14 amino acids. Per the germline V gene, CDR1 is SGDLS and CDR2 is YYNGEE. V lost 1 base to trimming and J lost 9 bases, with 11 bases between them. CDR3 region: CASSVSGNGSPLHF. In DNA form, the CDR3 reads TGTGCCAGCAGCGTATCAGGGAATGGTTCACCCCTCCACTTT.

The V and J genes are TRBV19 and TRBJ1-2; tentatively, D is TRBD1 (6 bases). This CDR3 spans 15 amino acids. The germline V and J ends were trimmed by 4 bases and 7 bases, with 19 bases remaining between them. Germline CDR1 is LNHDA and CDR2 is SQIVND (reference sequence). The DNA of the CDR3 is TGTGCCAGTAGTAAGTTTGCAGGGGCGAGCGGTGGCTACACCTTC. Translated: CASSKFAGASGGYTF. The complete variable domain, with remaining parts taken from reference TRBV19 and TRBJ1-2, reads DGGITQSPKYLFRKEGQNVTLSCEQNLNHDAMYWYRQDPGQGLRLIYYSQIVNDFQKGDIAEGYSVSREKKESFPLTVTSAQKNPTAFYLCASSKFAGASGGYTFGSGTRLTVV.

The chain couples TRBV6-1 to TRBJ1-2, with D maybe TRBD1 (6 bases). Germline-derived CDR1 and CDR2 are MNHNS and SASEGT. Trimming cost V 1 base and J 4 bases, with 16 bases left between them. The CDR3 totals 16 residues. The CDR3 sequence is CASSEVWGGSGYGYTF. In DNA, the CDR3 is TGTGCCAGCAGTGAAGTGTGGGGGGGCTCGGGCTATGGCTACACCTTC.